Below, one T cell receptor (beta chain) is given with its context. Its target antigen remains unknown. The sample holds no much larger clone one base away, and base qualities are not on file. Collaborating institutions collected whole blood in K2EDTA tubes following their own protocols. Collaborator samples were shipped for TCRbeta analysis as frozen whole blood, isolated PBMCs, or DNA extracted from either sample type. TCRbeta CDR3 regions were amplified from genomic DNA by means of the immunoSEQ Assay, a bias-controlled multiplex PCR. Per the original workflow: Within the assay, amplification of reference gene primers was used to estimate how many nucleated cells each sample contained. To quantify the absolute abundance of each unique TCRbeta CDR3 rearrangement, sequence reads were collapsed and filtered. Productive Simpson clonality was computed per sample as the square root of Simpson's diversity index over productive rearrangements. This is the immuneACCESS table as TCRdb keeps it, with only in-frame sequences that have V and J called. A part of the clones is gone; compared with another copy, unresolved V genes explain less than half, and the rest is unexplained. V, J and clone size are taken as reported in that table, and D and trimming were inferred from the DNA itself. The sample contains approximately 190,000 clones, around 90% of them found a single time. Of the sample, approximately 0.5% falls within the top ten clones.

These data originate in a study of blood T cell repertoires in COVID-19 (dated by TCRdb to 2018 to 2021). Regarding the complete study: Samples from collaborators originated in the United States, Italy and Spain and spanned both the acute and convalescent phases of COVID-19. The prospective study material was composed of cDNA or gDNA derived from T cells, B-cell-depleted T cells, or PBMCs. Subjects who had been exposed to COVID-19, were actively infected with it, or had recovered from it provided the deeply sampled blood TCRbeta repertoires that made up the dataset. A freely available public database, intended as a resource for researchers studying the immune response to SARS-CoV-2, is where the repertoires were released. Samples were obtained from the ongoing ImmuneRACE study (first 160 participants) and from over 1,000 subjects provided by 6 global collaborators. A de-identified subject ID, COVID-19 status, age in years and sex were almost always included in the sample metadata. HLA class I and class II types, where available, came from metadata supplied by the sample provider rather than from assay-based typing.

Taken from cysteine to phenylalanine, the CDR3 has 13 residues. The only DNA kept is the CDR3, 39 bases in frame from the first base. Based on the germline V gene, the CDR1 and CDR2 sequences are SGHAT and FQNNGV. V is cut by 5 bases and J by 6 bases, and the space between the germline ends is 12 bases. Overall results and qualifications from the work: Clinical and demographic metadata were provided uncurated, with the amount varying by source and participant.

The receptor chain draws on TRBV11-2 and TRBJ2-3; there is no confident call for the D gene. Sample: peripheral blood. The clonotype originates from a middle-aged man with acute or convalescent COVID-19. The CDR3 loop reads CASSEKPRDTQYF. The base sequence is TGTGCCAGCAGCGAGAAACCGCGGGATACGCAGTATTTT.